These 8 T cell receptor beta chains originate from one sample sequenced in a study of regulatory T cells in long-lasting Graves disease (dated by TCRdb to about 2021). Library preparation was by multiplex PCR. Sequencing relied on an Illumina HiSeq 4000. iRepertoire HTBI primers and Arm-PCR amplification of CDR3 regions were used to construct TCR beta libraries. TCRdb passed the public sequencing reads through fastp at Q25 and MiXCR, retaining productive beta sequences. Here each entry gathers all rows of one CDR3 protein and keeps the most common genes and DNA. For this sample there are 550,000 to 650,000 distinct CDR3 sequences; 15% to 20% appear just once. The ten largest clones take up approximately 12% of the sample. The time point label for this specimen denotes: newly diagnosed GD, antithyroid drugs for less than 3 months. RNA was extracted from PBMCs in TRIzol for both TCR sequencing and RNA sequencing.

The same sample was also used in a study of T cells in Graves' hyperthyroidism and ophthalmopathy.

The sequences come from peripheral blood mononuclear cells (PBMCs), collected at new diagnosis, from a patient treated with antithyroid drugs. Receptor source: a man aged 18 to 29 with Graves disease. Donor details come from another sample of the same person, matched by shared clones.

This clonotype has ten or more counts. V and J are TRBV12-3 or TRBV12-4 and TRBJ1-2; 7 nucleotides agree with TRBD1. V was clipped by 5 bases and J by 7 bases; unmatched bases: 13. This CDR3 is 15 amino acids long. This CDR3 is CASSQLGRAGGGYTF. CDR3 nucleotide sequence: TGTGCCAGCAGTCAATTGGGTCGGGCAGGGGGTGGCTACACCTTC.

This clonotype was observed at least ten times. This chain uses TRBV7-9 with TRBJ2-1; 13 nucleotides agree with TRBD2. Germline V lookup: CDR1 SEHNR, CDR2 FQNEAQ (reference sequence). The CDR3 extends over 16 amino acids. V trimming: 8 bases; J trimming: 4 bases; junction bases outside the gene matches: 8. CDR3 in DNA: TGTGCCAGCTGGACTAGCGGGAGTGGGGCTTACAATGAGCAGTTCTTC. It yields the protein CASWTSGSGAYNEQFF.

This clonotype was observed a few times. The CDR3 nucleotides read TGTGCCTGGAGTAGGGGGAGGGCCGGGACAGATACGCAGTATTTT. Encoded protein: CAWSRGRAGTDTQYF. This chain uses TRBV30 with TRBJ2-3; maybe TRBD2 (7 bases). Trimming shortened V by 2 bases and J by 3 bases, and 15 bases separated the two germline ends. Germline V lookup: CDR1 GTSNPN, CDR2 SVGIG (reference sequence). This CDR3 has 15 residues.

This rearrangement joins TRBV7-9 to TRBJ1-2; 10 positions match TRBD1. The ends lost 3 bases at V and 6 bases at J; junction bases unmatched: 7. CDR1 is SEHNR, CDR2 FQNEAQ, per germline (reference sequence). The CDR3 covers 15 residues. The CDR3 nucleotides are TGTGCCAGCAGCTTTATCGGGACAGGGGTTGATGGCTACACCTTC. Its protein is CASSFIGTGVDGYTF. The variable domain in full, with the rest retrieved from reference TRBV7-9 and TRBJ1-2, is DTGVSQNPRHKITKRGQNVTFRCDPISEHNRLYWYRQTLGQGPEFLTYFQNEAQLEKSRLLSDRFSAERPKGSFSTLEIQRTEQGDSAMYLCASSFIGTGVDGYTFGSGTRLTVV.

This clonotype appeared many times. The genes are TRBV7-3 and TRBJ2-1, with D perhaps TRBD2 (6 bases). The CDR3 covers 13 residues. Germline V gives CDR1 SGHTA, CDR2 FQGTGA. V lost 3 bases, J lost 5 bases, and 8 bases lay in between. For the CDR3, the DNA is TGTGCCAGCAGCTTCCGGGGGAACAATGAGCAGTTCTTC. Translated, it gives CASSFRGNNEQFF.

The chain's CDR3 is CASSADRGSNTEAFF. The CDR3 bases are TGTGCCAGCAGCGCAGACAGGGGCTCGAACACTGAAGCTTTCTTT. The rearrangement uses TRBV7-8 and TRBJ1-1; 8 nucleotides agree with TRBD1. Trimming took 5 bases from V and 1 from J; bases not matched to a gene: 6. The germline gives CDR1 SGHVS, CDR2 FQNEAQ. The CDR3 is 15 amino acids.

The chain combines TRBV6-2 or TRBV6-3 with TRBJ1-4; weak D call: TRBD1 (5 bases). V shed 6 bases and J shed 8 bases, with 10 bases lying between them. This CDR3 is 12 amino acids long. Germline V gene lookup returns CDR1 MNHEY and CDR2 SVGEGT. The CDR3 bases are TGTGCCAGCAGGACAGAAACAGAAAAACTGTTTTTT. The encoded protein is CASRTETEKLFF.

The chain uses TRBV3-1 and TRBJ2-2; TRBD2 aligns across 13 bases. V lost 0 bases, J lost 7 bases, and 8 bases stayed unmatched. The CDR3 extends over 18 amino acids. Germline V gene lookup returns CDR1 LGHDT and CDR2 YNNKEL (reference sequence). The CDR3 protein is CASSQERTGTSGNGELFF. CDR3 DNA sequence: TGTGCCAGCAGCCAAGAGAGGACAGGGACTAGCGGGAACGGGGAGCTGTTTTTT.